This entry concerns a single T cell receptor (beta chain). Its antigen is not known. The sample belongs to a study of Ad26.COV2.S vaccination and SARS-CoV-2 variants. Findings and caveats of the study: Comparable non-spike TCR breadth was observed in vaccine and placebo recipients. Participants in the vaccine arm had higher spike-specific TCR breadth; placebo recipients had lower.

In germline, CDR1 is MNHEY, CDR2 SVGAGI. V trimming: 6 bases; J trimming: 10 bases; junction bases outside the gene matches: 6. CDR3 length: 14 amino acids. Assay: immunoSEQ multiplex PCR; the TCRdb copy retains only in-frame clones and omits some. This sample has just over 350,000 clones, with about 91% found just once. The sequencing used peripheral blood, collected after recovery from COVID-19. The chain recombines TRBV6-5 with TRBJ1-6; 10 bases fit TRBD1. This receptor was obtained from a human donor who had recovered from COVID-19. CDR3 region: CASRPGQGNSPLHF. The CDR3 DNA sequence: TGTGCCAGCAGACCGGGACAGGGGAACTCACCCCTCCACTTT.